The clone carrying this T cell receptor (beta chain) was found once. The target antigen is unknown. Relative to the germline gene, one junction end is altered; a read error may explain this. The authors amplified TCR beta CDR3 regions, and they did so from RNA transcripts for repertoire sequencing. First-round RT-PCR employed HTBI primers, with a second-round multiplex PCR after it. TCRdb redid the calling of the multiplex PCR reads with MiXCR, one entry per CDR3 protein. Among roughly 700,000 distinct CDR3 sequences, roughly 40% were seen once, and the ten largest hold approximately 43%. Certain patients, namely those with other autoimmune diseases, uncontrolled infections, pregnancy or lactation, were excluded. Germline V CDR1 and CDR2: LNHNV, YYDKDF (reference sequence). The CDR3 covers 12 residues. This specimen belongs to a study of Graves' ophthalmopathy and Graves' hyperthyroidism. Notes on the study in general: A majority of expanded thyroid clonotypes exceeding 0.001 frequency were likewise present in blood.

Sequencing input: peripheral blood. This sequence was found in an adult man with Graves' ophthalmopathy. V is TRBV15 and J is TRBJ1-4; D is unresolved. The CDR3 DNA sequence: TGTGTCACCAGCATGCAGGTTGAAAAACTGTATTTT. Protein product: CVTSMQVEKLYF.